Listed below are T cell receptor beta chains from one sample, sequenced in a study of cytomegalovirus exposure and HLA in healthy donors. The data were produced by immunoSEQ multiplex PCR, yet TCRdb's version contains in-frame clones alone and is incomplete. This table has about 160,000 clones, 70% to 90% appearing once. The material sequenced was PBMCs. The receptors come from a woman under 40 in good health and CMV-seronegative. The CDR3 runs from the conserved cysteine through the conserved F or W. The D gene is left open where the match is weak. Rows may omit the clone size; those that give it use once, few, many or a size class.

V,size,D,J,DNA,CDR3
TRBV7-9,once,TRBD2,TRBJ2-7,TGTGCCAGCAGCTCGAAGACTAGCGGGAGTTGGTACGAGCAGTACTTC,CASSSKTSGSWYEQYF
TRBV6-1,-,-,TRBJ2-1,TGTGCCAGCAACCAGGGGGGTCCCTACAATGAGCAGTTCTTC,CASNQGGPYNEQFF
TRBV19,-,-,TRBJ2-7,TGTGCCAGTACTGATGACCCTGGACAGAACGAGCAGTACTTC,CASTDDPGQNEQYF
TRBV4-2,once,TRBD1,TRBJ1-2,TGTGCCAGCAGCCAATCGGGACAGGTAAACTATGGCTACACCTTC,CASSQSGQVNYGYTF
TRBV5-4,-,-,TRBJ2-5,TGTGCCAGCAGCTTCCCAGGAAAGGAGACCCAGTACTTC,CASSFPGKETQYF
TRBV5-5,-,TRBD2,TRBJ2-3,TGTGCCAGCAGCTTGAGAGCGGGGGGATACACAGATACGCAGTATTTT,CASSLRAGGYTDTQYF
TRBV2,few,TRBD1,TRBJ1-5,TGTGCCAGCAGGGCGTATCCGGGACAGGGTAGCAATCAGCCCCAGCATTTT,CASRAYPGQGSNQPQHF
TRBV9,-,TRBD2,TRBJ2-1,TGTGCCAGCAGCGTAGCTGGCGGGAGCTCCTACAATGAGCAGTTCTTC,CASSVAGGSSYNEQFF
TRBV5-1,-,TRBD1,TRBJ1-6,TGCGCCAGCCACCCGAGCCCGGGACAGGGTAATTCACCCCTCCACTTT,CASHPSPGQGNSPLHF
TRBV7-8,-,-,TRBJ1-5,TGTGCCAGCAGCTTAGTCCGAGCGGCTGCTCAGCCCCAGCATTTT,CASSLVRAAAQPQHF
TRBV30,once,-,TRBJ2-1,TGTGCCTGGTCTTATGGCTCCTACAATGAGCAGTTCTTC,CAWSYGSYNEQFF
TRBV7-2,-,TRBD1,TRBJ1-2,TGTGCCAGCAGCTTAGCCCACGGACAGGAGTCGAAGGGCTACACCTTC,CASSLAHGQESKGYTF
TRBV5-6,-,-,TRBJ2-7,TGTGCCAGCAGCTTGGCCGAGGCACGATCAGGACGGCCCTCCTACGAGCAGTACTTC,CASSLAEARSGRPSYEQYF
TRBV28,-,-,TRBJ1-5,TGTGCCAGCAGGTACAGGACAGATAGAATAAATCAGCCCCAGCATTTT,CASRYRTDRINQPQHF
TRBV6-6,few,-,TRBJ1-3,TGTGCCAGCAGTTCGAACGGAAACACCATATATTTT,CASSSNGNTIYF
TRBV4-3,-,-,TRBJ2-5,TGCGCCAGCAGCCAAGGAGCGGGACTCCAGGGGGAGACCCAGTACTTC,CASSQGAGLQGETQYF
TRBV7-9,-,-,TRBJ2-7,TGTGCCAGCAGCTCTCAAGGGGGGGCCACCTACGAGCAGTACTTC,CASSSQGGATYEQYF
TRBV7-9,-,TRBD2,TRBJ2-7,TGTGCCAGCAGCCGTAGCGGGAGGGACCCCTACGAGCAGTACTTC,CASSRSGRDPYEQYF
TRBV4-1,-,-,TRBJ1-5,TGCGCCAGCAGCCAAACCCAGGTGGCAAGCAATCAGCCCCAGCATTTT,CASSQTQVASNQPQHF
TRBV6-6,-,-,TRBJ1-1,TGTGCCAGCAGTTCTACCCTAAACACTGAAGCTTTCTTT,CASSSTLNTEAFF
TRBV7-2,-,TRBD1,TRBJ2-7,TGTGCCAGCAGCCTATCCCGGGGACAGGGAAGCTCCTACGAGCAGTACTTC,CASSLSRGQGSSYEQYF
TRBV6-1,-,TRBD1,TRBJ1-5,TGTGCCAGCAGTGCCTGGGACAGGGCGGGTAGGCAGCCCCAGCATTTT,CASSAWDRAGRQPQHF
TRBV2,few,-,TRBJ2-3,TGTGCCACCGACCGAATGGGGATGGATAGCACAGATACGCAGTATTTT,CATDRMGMDSTDTQYF
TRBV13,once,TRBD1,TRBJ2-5,TGTGCCAGCAGCCACCTTAAGTCCGGACAGGGAGAGACCCAGTACTTC,CASSHLKSGQGETQYF
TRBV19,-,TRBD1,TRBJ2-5,TGTGCCAGTAGTAGGGACAGGGGGCGGGAGGAGACCCAGTACTTC,CASSRDRGREETQYF
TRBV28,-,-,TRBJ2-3,TGTGCCAGCAGTCGCAGGAGGGACACAGATACGCAGTATTTT,CASSRRRDTDTQYF
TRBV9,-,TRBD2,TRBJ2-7,TGTGCCAGCAGCCCCCGTGTCGGGGGGTACGAGCAGTACTTC,CASSPRVGGYEQYF
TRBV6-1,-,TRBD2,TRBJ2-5,TGTGCCAGCAGAATTAGCGGGGGGGGTCAAGAGACCCAGTACTTC,CASRISGGGQETQYF
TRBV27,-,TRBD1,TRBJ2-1,TGTGCCTCTCGCCGGGGGTGGGGGACAGGGTACAATGAGCAGTTCTTC,CASRRGWGTGYNEQFF
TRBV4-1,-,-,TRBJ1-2,TGCGCCAGCAGCCAAGGTATAGAGAAGCTTAACTATGGCTACACCTTC,CASSQGIEKLNYGYTF
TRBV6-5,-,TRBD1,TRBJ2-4,TGTGCCAGCAGTTACACGGGACAGGGAAACATTCAGTACTTC,CASSYTGQGNIQYF
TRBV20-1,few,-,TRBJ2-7,TGCAGTGCTAGTATTTCTGGGGCGGTTAACTTC,CSASISGAVNF
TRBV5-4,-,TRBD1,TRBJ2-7,TGTGCCAGCAGCTCTCGGGACAGGGGCGTTGGAGAGCAGTACTTC,CASSSRDRGVGEQYF